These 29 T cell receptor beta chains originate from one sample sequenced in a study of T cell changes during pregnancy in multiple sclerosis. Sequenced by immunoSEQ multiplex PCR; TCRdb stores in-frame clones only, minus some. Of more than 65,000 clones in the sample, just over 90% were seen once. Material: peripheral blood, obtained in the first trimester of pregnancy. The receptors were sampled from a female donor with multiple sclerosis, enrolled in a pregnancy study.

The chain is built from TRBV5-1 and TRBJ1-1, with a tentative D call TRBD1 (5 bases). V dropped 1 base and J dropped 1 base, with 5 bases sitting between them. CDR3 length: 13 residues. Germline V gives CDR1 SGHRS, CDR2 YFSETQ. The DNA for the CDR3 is TGCGCCAGCAGCTTGAGGGGGAACACTGAAGCTTTCTTT. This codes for CASSLRGNTEAFF.

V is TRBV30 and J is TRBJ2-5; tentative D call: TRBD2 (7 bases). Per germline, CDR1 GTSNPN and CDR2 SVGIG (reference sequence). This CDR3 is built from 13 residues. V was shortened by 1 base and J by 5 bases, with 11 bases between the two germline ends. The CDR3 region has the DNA TGTGCCTGGAGTGACGAGGGGGGGGAGACCCAGTACTTC. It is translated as CAWSDEGGETQYF.

The CDR3 coding sequence is TGTGCCAGCAGCTTAGTACGGACTGGCTACCCCTACGAGCAGTACTTC. Translated: CASSLVRTGYPYEQYF. This chain uses TRBV7-8 with TRBJ2-7, with D possibly matching TRBD2 (5 bases). V shed 1 base and J shed 2 bases, with 15 bases lying between them. This CDR3 is 16 amino acids long. CDR1 SGHVS and CDR2 FQNEAQ come from the germline V gene.

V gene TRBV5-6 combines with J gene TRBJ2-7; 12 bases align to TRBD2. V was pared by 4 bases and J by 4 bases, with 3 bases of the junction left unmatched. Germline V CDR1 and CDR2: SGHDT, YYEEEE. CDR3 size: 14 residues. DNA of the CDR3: TGTGCCAGCAGCCTGACTAGCGGGAGATACGAGCAGTACTTC. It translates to CASSLTSGRYEQYF.

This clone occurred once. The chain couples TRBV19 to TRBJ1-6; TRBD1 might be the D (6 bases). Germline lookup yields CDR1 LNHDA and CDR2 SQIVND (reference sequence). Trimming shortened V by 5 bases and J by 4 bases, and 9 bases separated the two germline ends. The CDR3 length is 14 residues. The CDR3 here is CASSRDTYNSPLHF. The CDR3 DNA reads TGTGCCAGTAGTCGGGACACTTATAATTCACCCCTCCACTTT. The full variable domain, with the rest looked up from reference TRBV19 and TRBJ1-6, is DGGITQSPKYLFRKEGQNVTLSCEQNLNHDAMYWYRQDPGQGLRLIYYSQIVNDFQKGDIAEGYSVSREKKESFPLTVTSAQKNPTAFYLCASSRDTYNSPLHFGNGTRLTVT.

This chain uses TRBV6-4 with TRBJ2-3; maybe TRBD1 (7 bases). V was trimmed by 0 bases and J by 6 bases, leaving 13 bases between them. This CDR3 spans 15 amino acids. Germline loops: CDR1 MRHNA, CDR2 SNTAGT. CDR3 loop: CASSDSFQGGDTQYF. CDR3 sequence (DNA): TGTGCCAGCAGTGACTCATTCCAGGGGGGTGATACGCAGTATTTT.

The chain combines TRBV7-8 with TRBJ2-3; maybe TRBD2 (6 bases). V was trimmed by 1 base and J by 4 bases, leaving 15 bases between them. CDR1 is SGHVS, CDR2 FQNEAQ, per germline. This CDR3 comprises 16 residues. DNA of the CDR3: TGTGCCAGCAGCTTAGTAACCGGGAGCCCCCCAGATACGCAGTATTTT. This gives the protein CASSLVTGSPPDTQYF.

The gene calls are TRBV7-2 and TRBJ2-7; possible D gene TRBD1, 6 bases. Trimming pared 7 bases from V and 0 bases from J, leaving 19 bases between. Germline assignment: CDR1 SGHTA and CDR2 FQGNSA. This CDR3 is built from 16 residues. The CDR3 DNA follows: TGTGCCAGCACAGAATCAGGGGCAGCCAGCTCCTACGAGCAGTACTTC. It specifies CASTESGAASSYEQYF.

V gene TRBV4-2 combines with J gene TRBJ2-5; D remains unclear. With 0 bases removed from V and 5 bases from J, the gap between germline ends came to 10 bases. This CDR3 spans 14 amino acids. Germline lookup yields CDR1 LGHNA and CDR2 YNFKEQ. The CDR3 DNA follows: TGTGCCAGCAGCCAAGATTTAGCTCCGGAGACCCAGTACTTC. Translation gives CASSQDLAPETQYF.

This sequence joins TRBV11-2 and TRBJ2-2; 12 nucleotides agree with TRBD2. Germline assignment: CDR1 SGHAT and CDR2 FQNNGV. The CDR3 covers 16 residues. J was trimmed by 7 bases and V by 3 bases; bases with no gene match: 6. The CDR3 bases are TGTGCCAGCAGCTTGAGACTAGCGGGGGTAGGCGGGGAGCTGTTTTTT. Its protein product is CASSLRLAGVGGELFF.

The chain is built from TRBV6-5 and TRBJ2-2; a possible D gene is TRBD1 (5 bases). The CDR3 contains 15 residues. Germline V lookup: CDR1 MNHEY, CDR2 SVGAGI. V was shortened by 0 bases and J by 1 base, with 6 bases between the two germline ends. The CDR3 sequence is CASSYSTENTGELFF. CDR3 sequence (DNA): TGTGCCAGCAGTTACTCGACAGAGAACACCGGGGAGCTGTTTTTT.

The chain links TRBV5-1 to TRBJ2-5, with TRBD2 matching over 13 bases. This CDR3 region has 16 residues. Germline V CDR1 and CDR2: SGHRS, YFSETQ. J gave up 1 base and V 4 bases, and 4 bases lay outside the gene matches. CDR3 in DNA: TGCGCCAGCAGCCCGGGACTAGCGGGGTTCCAAGAGACCCAGTACTTC. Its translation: CASSPGLAGFQETQYF.

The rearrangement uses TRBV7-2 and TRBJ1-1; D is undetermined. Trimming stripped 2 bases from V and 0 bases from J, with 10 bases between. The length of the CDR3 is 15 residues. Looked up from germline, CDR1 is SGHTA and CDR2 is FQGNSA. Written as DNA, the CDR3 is TGTGCCAGCAGCTTACGGGGAACGGTGAACACTGAAGCTTTCTTT. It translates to CASSLRGTVNTEAFF.

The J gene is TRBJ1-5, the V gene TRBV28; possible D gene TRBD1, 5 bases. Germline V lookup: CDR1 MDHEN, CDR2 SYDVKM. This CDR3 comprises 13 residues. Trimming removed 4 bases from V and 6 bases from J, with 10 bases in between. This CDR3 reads CASSWEGPQPQHF. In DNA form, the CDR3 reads TGTGCCAGCAGTTGGGAGGGACCTCAGCCCCAGCATTTT.

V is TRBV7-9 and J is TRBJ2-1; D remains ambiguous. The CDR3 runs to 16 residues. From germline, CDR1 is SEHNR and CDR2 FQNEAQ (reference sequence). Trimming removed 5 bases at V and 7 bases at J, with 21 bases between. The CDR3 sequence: CASSASGSISNNEQFF. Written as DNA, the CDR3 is TGTGCCAGCAGCGCCTCCGGGTCAATTTCGAATAATGAGCAGTTCTTC.

The CDR3 DNA reads TGTGCCAGTAGTACACAGGGTTTGAACACTGAAGCTTTCTTT. It yields the protein CASSTQGLNTEAFF. The rearrangement joins TRBV19 to TRBJ1-1, with D possibly matching TRBD1 (6 bases). The CDR3 has 14 residues. Per the germline V gene, CDR1 is LNHDA and CDR2 is SQIVND (reference sequence). Trimming cost V 4 bases and J 0 bases, with 9 bases left between them. Based on the CDR3 plus reference TRBV19 and TRBJ1-1, the full variable domain is DGGITQSPKYLFRKEGQNVTLSCEQNLNHDAMYWYRQDPGQGLRLIYYSQIVNDFQKGDIAEGYSVSREKKESFPLTVTSAQKNPTAFYLCASSTQGLNTEAFFGQGTRLTVV.

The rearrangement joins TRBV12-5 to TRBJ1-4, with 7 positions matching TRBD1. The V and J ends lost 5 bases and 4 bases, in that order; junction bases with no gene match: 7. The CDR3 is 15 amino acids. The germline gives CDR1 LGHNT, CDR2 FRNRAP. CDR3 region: CASGPGTVSNEKLFF. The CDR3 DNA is TGTGCTAGTGGTCCCGGGACAGTGAGTAATGAAAAACTGTTTTTT.

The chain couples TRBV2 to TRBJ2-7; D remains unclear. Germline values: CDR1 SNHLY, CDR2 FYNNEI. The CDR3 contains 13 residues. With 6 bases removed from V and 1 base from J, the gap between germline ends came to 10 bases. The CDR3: CASSPPGSYEQYF. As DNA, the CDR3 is TGTGCCAGCAGCCCACCAGGATCCTACGAGCAGTACTTC.

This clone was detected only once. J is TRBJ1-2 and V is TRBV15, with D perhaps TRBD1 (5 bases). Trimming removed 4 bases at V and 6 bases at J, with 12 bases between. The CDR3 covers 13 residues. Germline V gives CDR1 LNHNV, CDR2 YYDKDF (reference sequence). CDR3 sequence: CATSNPAGDGYTF. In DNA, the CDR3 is TGTGCCACCAGCAACCCAGCGGGGGATGGCTACACCTTC.

This CDR3 is CASSSGATGGTEAFF. In nucleotides, the CDR3 is TGTGCCAGCAGTTCAGGGGCGACGGGTGGCACTGAAGCTTTCTTT. The chain has TRBV6-6 and TRBJ1-1; the D gene is possibly TRBD1 (6 bases). The CDR3 is made up of 15 amino acids. CDR1 and CDR2 (germline): MNHNY, SVGAGI (reference sequence). V shed 4 bases and J shed 4 bases, with 16 bases lying between them.

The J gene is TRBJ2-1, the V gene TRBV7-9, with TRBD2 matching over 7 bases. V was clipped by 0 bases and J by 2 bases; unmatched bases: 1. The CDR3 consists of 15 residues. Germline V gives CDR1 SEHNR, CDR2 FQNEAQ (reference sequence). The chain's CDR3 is CASSLAGGPYNEQFF. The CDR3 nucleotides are TGTGCCAGCAGCTTAGCGGGAGGGCCCTACAATGAGCAGTTCTTC. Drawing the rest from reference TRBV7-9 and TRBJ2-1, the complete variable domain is DTGVSQNPRHKITKRGQNVTFRCDPISEHNRLYWYRQTLGQGPEFLTYFQNEAQLEKSRLLSDRFSAERPKGSFSTLEIQRTEQGDSAMYLCASSLAGGPYNEQFFGPGTRLTVL.

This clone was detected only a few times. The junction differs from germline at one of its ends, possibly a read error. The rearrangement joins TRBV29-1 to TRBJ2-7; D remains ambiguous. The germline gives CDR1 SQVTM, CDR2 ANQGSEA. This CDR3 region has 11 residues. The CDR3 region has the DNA TGCACCGTTGGGCAGGCACACGAGCAGTACTTC. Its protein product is CTVGQAHEQYF.

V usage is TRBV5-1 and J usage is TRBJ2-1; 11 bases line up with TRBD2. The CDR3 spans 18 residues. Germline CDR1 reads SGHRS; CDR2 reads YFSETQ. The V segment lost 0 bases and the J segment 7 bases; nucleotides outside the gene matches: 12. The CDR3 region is CASSLEVSGGAGRNEQFF. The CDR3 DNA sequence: TGCGCCAGCAGCTTGGAAGTTAGCGGGGGGGCGGGTAGGAATGAGCAGTTCTTC.

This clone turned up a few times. CDR3 sequence reads: CASSEASGGSYEQYF. The DNA for the CDR3 is TGTGCCAGCAGTGAGGCTAGCGGGGGGTCTTACGAGCAGTACTTC. V is TRBV6-1 and J is TRBJ2-7; TRBD2 aligns across 11 bases. The CDR3 contains 15 residues. In germline, CDR1 is MNHNS, CDR2 SASEGT. Trimming at V came to 3 bases and at J to 4 bases, leaving 5 bases not matched to a gene.

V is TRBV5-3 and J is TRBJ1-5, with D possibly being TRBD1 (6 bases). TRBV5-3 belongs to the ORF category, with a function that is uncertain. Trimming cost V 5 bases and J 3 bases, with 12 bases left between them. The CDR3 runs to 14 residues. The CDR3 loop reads CARRKDRLNQPQHF. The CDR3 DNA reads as TGTGCCAGAAGGAAGGACAGACTCAATCAGCCCCAGCATTTT.

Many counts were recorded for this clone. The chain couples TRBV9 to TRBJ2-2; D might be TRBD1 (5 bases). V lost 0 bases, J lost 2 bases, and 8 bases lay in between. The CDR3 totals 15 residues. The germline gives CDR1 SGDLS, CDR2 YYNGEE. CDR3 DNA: TGTGCCAGCAGCGTAGGGGGCAGCAACACCGGGGAGCTGTTTTTT. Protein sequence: CASSVGGSNTGELFF. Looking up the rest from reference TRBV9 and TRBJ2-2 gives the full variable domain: DSGVTQTPKHLITATGQRVTLRCSPRSGDLSVYWYQQSLDQGLQFLIQYYNGEERAKGNILERFSAQQFPDLHSELNLSSLELGDSALYFCASSVGGSNTGELFFGEGSRLTVL.

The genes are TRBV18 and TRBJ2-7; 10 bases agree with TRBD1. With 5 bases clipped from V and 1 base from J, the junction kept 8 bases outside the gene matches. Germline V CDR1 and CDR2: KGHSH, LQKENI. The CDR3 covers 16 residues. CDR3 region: CASSTGTGQGSYEQYF. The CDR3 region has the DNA TGTGCCAGCTCAACCGGGACGGGACAGGGGTCCTACGAGCAGTACTTC.

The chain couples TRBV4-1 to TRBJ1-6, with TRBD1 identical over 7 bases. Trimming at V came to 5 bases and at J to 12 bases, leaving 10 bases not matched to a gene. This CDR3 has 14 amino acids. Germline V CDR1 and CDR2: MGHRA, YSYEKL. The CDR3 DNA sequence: TGCGCCAGCAGCGGAGGCGACAGGGTTGAACCCCTCCACTTT. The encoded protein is CASSGGDRVEPLHF.

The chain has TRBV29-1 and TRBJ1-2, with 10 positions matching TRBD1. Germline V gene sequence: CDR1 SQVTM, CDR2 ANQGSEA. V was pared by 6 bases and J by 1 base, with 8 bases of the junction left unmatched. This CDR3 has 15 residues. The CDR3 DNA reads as TGCAGCGTCACCGGGACAGGGGCAATTAACTATGGCTACACCTTC. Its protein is CSVTGTGAINYGYTF.